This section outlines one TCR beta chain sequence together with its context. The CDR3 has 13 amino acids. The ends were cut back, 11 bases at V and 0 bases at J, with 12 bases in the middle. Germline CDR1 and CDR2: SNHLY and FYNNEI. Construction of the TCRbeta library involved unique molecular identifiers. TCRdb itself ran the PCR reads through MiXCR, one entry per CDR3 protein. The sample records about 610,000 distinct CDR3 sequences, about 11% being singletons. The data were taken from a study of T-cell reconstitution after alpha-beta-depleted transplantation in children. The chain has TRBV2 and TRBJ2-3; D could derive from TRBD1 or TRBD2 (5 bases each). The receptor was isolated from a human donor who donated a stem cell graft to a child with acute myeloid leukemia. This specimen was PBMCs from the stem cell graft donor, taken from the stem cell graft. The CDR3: CAGHRTSTDTQYF. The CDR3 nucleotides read TGTGCCGGCCACAGGACTAGCACAGATACGCAGTATTTT.